This T cell receptor beta chain was recorded in a study of blood T cell repertoires in COVID-19. Study as a whole: Researchers got acute and convalescent COVID-19 samples from the United States, Italy and Spain. From T cells, B-cell-depleted T cells, or PBMCs came the material, which was cDNA or gDNA.

This clone appeared once. The V and J ends lost 5 bases and 4 bases, in that order; junction bases with no gene match: 9. The CDR3 covers 16 residues. In germline, CDR1 is SGHTA, CDR2 FQGNSA. The data were produced by immunoSEQ multiplex PCR, yet TCRdb's version contains in-frame clones alone and is incomplete. The table lists 100,000 or so clones, approximately 89% of them singletons. The sample comprised peripheral blood. The J gene is TRBJ2-2, the V gene TRBV7-2; TRBD2 matches at 8 bases. This TCR was sampled from a man aged 50 or older with active COVID-19. CDR3 nucleotide sequence: TGTGCCAGCAGCACCGAAGGGACTAGGAGCACCGGGGAGCTGTTTTTT. Protein product: CASSTEGTRSTGELFF.